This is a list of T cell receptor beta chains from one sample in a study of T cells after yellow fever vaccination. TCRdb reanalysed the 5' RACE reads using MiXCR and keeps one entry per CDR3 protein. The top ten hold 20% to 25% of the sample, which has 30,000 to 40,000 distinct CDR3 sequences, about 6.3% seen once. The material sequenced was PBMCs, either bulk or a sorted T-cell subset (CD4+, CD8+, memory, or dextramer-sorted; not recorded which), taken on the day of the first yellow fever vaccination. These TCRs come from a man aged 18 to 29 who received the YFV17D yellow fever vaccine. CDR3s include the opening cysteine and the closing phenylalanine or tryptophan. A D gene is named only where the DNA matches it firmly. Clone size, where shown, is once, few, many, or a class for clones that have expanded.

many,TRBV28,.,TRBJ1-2,CASEGTRGGYTF,TGTGCCAGCGAGGGGACCCGGGGGGGCTACACCTTC
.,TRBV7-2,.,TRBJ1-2,CASSLYAADGYTF,TGTGCCAGCAGCTTGTATGCGGCTGATGGCTACACCTTC
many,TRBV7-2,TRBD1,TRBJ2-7,CASSLVGRQGRYEQYF,TGTGCCAGCAGCTTAGTAGGGAGACAGGGCAGATACGAGCAGTACTTC
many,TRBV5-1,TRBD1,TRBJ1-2,CASSLGDSRLIYGYTF,TGCGCCAGCAGCTTGGGGGACAGCCGACTTATTTATGGCTACACCTTC
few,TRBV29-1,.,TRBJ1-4,CSVGVGADEKLFF,TGCAGCGTGGGTGTGGGGGCCGATGAAAAACTGTTTTTT
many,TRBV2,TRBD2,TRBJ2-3,CASRVLAGTTDTQYF,TGTGCCAGCAGGGTACTAGCGGGAACCACAGATACGCAGTATTTT
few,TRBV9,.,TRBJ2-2,CASTRENTGELFF,TGTGCCAGCACCCGGGAGAACACCGGGGAGCTGTTTTTT
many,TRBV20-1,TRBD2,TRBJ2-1,CSASLASGGSEQFF,TGCAGTGCTAGTCTGGCTAGCGGGGGAAGTGAGCAGTTCTTC
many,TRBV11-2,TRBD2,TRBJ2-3,CASSQAWRGDHTQYF,TGTGCCAGCAGTCAAGCTTGGCGGGGGGACCATACGCAGTATTTT
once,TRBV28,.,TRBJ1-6,CASSLGGWGSPLHF,TGTGCCAGCAGTTTAGGGGGTTGGGGGTCACCCCTCCACTTT
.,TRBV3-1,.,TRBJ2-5,CASSLDGRRETQYF,TGTGCCAGCAGCCTCGATGGTAGGAGGGAGACCCAGTACTTC
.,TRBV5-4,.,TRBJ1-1,CASSVTGTAREAFF,TGTGCCAGCAGCGTGACCGGGACCGCTAGGGAAGCTTTCTTT
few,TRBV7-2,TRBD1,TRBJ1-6,CASSPNGQVWDSPLHF,TGTGCCAGCAGCCCAAATGGACAGGTCTGGGATTCACCCCTCCACTTT
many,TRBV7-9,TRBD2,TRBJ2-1,CACSLSLAGSYNEQFF,TGTGCCTGCAGCTTATCGCTAGCGGGGTCCTACAATGAGCAGTTCTTC
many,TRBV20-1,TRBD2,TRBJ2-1,CSATSWTRSSYNEQFF,TGCAGTGCTACTAGTTGGACTAGAAGCTCCTACAATGAGCAGTTCTTC
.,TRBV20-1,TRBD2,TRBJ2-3,CSAYTSGGTLSTDTQYF,TGCAGTGCTTATACTAGCGGGGGGACCCTTAGCACAGATACGCAGTATTTT
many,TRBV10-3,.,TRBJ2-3,CAIKAVGSPDTQYF,TGTGCCATCAAGGCGGTGGGATCACCAGATACGCAGTATTTT
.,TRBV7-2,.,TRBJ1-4,CASSFQWGGEKLFF,TGTGCCAGCAGCTTCCAGTGGGGGGGTGAAAAACTGTTTTTT
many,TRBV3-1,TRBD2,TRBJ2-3,CASSQGETSGLSTDTQYF,TGTGCCAGCAGCCAAGGGGAGACTAGCGGATTGAGCACAGATACGCAGTATTTT
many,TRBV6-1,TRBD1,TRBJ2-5,CASKGTGVRETQYF,TGTGCCAGCAAGGGGACAGGGGTACGAGAGACCCAGTACTTC
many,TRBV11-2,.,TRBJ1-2,CASRAGGRWGGYTF,TGTGCCAGCAGAGCCGGGGGTCGTTGGGGGGGCTACACCTTC
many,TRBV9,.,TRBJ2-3,CASSVGGDTQYF,TGTGCCAGCAGCGTAGGGGGGGATACGCAGTATTTT
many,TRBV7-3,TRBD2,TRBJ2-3,CASSPSGSSTDTQYF,TGTGCCAGCAGCCCTAGCGGGTCGAGCACAGATACGCAGTATTTT
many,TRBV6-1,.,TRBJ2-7,CASRLGRSYEQYF,TGTGCCAGCAGACTGGGAAGGTCCTACGAGCAGTACTTC
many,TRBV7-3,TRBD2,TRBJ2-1,CASSSGTSGGAINEQFF,TGTGCCAGCAGTTCTGGGACTAGCGGGGGGGCAATCAATGAGCAGTTCTTC
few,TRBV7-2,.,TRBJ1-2,CASSRQNPTWGGYTF,TGTGCCAGCAGCCGTCAGAATCCCACATGGGGTGGCTACACCTTC
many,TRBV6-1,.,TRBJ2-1,CASSEVGQRYNEQFF,TGTGCCAGCAGTGAAGTTGGACAGCGATACAATGAGCAGTTCTTC
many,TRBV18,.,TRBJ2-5,CASSPGSETQYF,TGTGCCAGCTCACCAGGGAGCGAGACCCAGTACTTC
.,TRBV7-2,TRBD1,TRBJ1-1,CASSPGQVKTEAFF,TGTGCCAGCAGCCCGGGACAGGTGAAGACTGAAGCTTTCTTT
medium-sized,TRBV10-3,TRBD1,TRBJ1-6,CAISDRARDRSSPLHF,TGTGCCATCAGTGATCGTGCCAGGGACAGGTCTTCACCCCTCCACTTT
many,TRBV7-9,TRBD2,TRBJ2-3,CASNLAGGNTDTQYF,TGTGCCAGCAATCTAGCGGGGGGAAACACAGATACGCAGTATTTT
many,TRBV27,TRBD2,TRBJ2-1,CASSLSVPSGYLYNEQFF,TGTGCCAGCAGTTTATCGGTGCCTAGCGGATATCTATACAATGAGCAGTTCTTC
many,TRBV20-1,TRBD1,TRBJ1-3,CSAGPRQGRNTIYF,TGCAGTGCTGGACCCCGACAGGGGCGAAACACCATATATTTT
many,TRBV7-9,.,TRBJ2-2,CASSLTSSVTGELFF,TGTGCCAGCAGCCTGACTAGTTCGGTCACCGGGGAGCTGTTTTTT
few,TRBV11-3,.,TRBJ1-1,CASSRDIRRAFF,TGTGCCAGCAGTCGGGACATTAGGCGGGCTTTCTTT
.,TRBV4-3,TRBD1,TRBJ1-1,CASSQTGETEAFF,TGCGCCAGCAGCCAAACAGGGGAGACTGAAGCTTTCTTT
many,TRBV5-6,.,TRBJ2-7,CASSPGQDEQYF,TGTGCCAGCAGCCCCGGTCAGGACGAGCAGTACTTC
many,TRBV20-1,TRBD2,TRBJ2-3,CSARGLADTQYF,TGCAGTGCCCGGGGACTAGCGGACACGCAGTATTTT
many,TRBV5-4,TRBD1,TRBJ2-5,CASSLRTGETQYF,TGTGCCAGCAGCTTGAGGACAGGGGAGACCCAGTACTTC
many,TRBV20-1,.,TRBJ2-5,CSAYGTVGTETQYF,TGCAGTGCTTATGGGACTGTCGGTACGGAGACCCAGTACTTC
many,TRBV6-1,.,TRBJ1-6,CASSQQENSPLHF,TGTGCCAGCAGTCAACAAGAGAATTCACCCCTCCACTTT
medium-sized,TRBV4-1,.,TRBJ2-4,CATSGAGFLAKNIQYF,TGCGCCACCTCGGGTGCGGGCTTTCTGGCCAAAAACATTCAGTACTTC